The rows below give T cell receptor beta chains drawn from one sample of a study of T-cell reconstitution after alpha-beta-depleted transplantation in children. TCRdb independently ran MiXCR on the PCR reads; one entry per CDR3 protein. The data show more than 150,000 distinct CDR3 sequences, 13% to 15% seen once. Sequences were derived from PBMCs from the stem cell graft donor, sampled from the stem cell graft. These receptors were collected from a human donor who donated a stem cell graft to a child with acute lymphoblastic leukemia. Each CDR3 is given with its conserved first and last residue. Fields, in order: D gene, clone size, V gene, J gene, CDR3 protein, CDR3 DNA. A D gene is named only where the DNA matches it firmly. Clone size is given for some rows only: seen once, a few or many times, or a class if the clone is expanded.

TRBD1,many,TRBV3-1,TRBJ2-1,CASSYSGTAYNEQFF,TGTGCCAGCAGTTACTCCGGGACAGCTTACAATGAGCAGTTCTTC
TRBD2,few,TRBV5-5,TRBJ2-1,CASSGLAVSPYNEQFF,TGTGCCAGCAGCGGGCTAGCGGTCTCACCCTACAATGAGCAGTTCTTC
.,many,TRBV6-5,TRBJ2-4,CASSYQSYPKNIQYF,TGTGCCAGCAGTTACCAAAGCTATCCGAAAAACATTCAGTACTTC
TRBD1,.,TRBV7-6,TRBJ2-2,CASSFPGTANTGELFF,TGTGCCAGCAGCTTCCCCGGGACAGCGAACACCGGGGAGCTGTTTTTT
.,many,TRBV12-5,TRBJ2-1,CASGLPPLYPTPFF,TGTGCTAGTGGTTTGCCACCTCTGTACCCCACCCCGTTCTTC
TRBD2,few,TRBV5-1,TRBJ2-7,CASSLTFSGALYSYEQYF,TGCGCCAGCAGCCTGACATTCAGCGGGGCCTTGTACTCCTACGAGCAGTACTTC
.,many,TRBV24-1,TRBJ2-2,CATSPRLTGELFF,TGTGCCACCAGTCCCAGGCTTACCGGGGAGCTGTTTTTT
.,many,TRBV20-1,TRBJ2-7,CSAKGGTDHEQYF,TGCAGTGCTAAAGGGGGGACGGACCACGAGCAGTACTTC
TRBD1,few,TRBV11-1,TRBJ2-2,CASSSSDPDRVANTGELFF,TGTGCCAGCAGCTCCTCAGACCCGGACAGGGTCGCGAACACCGGGGAGCTGTTTTTT
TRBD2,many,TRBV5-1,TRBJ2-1,CASSISGGTYNEQFF,TGCGCCAGCAGCATTAGCGGGGGGACCTACAATGAGCAGTTCTTC
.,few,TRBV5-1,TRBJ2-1,CASSLTSEHSYNEQFF,TGCGCCAGCAGCTTGACCAGCGAACACTCCTACAATGAGCAGTTCTTC
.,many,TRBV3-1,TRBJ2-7,CASSQEQAVFYEQYF,TGTGCCAGCAGCCAAGAGCAAGCGGTGTTTTACGAGCAGTACTTC
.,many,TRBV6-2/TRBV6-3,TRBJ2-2,CASLLRKGGDTGELFF,TGTGCCAGCCTTCTCAGGAAGGGGGGCGACACCGGGGAGCTGTTTTTT
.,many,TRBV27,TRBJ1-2,CASSLDRYYGYTF,TGTGCCAGCAGTTTGGACAGATACTATGGCTACACCTTC
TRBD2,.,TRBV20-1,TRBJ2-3,CSAIAGVFSISGYF,TGCAGTGCTATAGCGGGAGTTTTTTCTATCTCCGGGTATTTT
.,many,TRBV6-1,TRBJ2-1,CASTRDTDNNEQFF,TGTGCCAGCACCCGGGACACCGACAACAATGAGCAGTTCTTC
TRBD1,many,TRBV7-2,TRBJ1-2,CASSPWDRANYGYTF,TGTGCCAGCAGCCCATGGGACAGGGCTAACTATGGCTACACCTTC
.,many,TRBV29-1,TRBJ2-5,CSVDPFGETQYF,TGCAGCGTTGACCCTTTCGGGGAGACCCAGTACTTC
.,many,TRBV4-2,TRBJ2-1,CASSQDWGSSYNEQFF,TGTGCCAGCAGCCAAGATTGGGGGAGCTCCTACAATGAGCAGTTCTTC
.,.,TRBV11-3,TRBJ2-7,CASSPRDRLSYEQYF,TGTGCCAGCAGCCCGCGAGACAGATTATCCTACGAGCAGTACTTC
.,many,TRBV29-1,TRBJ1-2,CSVRRGEGANYGYTF,TGCAGCGTCCGTCGCGGGGAGGGGGCTAACTATGGCTACACCTTC